This passage covers 28 T cell receptor beta chains from one sample sequenced in a study of shared clonotypes between healthy human individuals. Using immunoSEQ multiplex PCR, the repertoire was profiled, and TCRdb retains in-frame clones only, with some absent. The sample has approximately 1,500,000 clones; nearly 99% are singletons. The material sequenced was naive CD4+ T cells sorted from blood. Subset given: CD45RA+ positively selected. The receptors were gathered from a young man in good health.

V gene TRBV5-5 combines with J gene TRBJ2-1, with TRBD2 matching over 9 bases. Germline V lookup: CDR1 SGHKS, CDR2 YYEKEE (reference sequence). Trimming at V came to 5 bases and at J to 10 bases, leaving 19 bases not matched to a gene. This CDR3 is built from 17 residues. The CDR3 sequence is CASRPFIGGRAPEEQFF. The CDR3, as DNA: TGTGCCAGCAGACCTTTTATTGGCGGGAGGGCCCCGGAAGAGCAGTTCTTC.

This clone came up once. V and J are TRBV7-8 and TRBJ2-7, with D tentatively TRBD2 (7 bases). Trimming took off 1 base at V and 3 bases at J, with 10 bases between the two ends. The CDR3 runs 14 residues. Germline-derived CDR1 and CDR2 are SGHVS and FQNEAQ. The DNA for the CDR3 is TGTGCCAGCAGCTTAGGGGGAGGGGGCTACGAGCAGTACTTC. Translation: CASSLGGGGYEQYF.

The sample holds one count of this clone. The chain combines TRBV19 with TRBJ2-2; 15 bases agree with TRBD2. Per germline, CDR1 LNHDA and CDR2 SQIVND (reference sequence). The V and J ends lost 6 bases and 1 base, in that order; junction bases with no gene match: 6. The CDR3 runs to 18 residues. CDR3 sequence reads: CASRSLGLAGGNTGELFF. CDR3 nucleotide sequence: TGTGCCAGTAGAAGTTTGGGACTAGCGGGAGGGAACACCGGGGAGCTGTTTTTT.

This clone appeared once. The chain is built from TRBV30 and TRBJ1-3; D not certain. CDR1 is GTSNPN, CDR2 SVGIG, per germline (reference sequence). CDR3 size: 18 residues. V lost 0 bases and J lost 0, with 18 bases in between. The DNA of the CDR3 is TGTGCCTGGAGTGTACTTCGTCCTGGGCACAGCTCTGGAAACACCATATATTTT. This sequence encodes CAWSVLRPGHSSGNTIYF. Full variable domain (missing parts from reference TRBV30 and TRBJ1-3): SQTIHQWPATLVQPVGSPLSLECTVEGTSNPNLYWYRQAAGRGLQLLFYSVGIGQISSEVPQNLSASRPQDRQFILSSKKLLLSDSGFYLCAWSVLRPGHSSGNTIYFGEGSWLTVV.

A word on this clone: Other DNA sequences in the same sample also yield this CDR3. The chain links TRBV18 to TRBJ2-7; D is unresolved. V lost 3 bases and J lost 0, with 9 bases in between. CDR1 is KGHSH, CDR2 LQKENI, per germline. CDR3 size: 14 residues. CDR3 DNA sequence: TGTGCCAGCTCACCTAGTCTGAGCTCCTACGAGCAGTACTTC. Its protein is CASSPSLSSYEQYF.

V is TRBV28 and J is TRBJ1-2; D is undetermined. The CDR3 spans 17 residues. Trimming stripped 2 bases from V and 0 bases from J, with 16 bases between. CDR1 and CDR2 (germline): MDHEN, SYDVKM. The DNA for the CDR3 is TGTGCCAGCAGTTTAGGGGAGATAGCCATCCCTAACTATGGCTACACCTTC. It is translated as CASSLGEIAIPNYGYTF.

V gene TRBV4-1 combines with J gene TRBJ2-7; 10 nucleotides agree with TRBD2. The junction had 4 bases not matched to a gene; V was cut back by 5 bases and J by 6 bases. Germline assignment: CDR1 MGHRA and CDR2 YSYEKL. The CDR3 length is 13 residues. The CDR3 spells CASSTRLAGEQYF. The CDR3 region has the DNA TGCGCCAGCAGCACCAGACTAGCGGGCGAGCAGTACTTC.

The V and J genes are TRBV7-2 and TRBJ2-4, with 10 bases lining up with TRBD2. The germline V gene has CDR1 SGHTA and CDR2 FQGNSA. V was pared by 5 bases and J by 9 bases, with 22 bases of the junction left unmatched. CDR3 length equals 19 residues. CDR3 in amino acids: CASSRLRQGAGGPGGIQYF. As DNA, the CDR3 is TGTGCCAGCAGCCGCCTCAGGCAGGGAGCGGGAGGGCCGGGAGGCATTCAGTACTTC. Full variable domain (remainder filled in from reference TRBV7-2 and TRBJ2-4): GAGVSQSPSNKVTEKGKDVELRCDPISGHTALYWYRQSLGQGLEFLIYFQGNSAPDKSGLPSDRFSAERTGGSVSTLTIQRTQQEDSAVYLCASSRLRQGAGGPGGIQYFGAGTRLSVL.

V is TRBV2 and J is TRBJ1-1; no clear D. The V end was cut by 5 bases, the J end by 4 bases, with 5 bases between. Germline V CDR1 and CDR2: SNHLY, FYNNEI. The CDR3 loop spans 11 amino acids. The CDR3 sequence: CASSYSTEAFF. In nucleotides, the CDR3 is TGTGCCAGCAGTTACAGCACTGAAGCTTTCTTT.

The chain combines TRBV27 with TRBJ2-3, with TRBD2 identical over 11 bases. Germline CDR1 is MNHEY and CDR2 is SMNVEV (reference sequence). This CDR3 spans 15 amino acids. V was pared by 5 bases and J by 5 bases, with 6 bases of the junction left unmatched. CDR3 in DNA: TGTGCCAGCAGTCCACTAGCGGGAGACGTAGATACGCAGTATTTT. Amino acids: CASSPLAGDVDTQYF.

The sample holds one count of this clone. V gene TRBV7-2 combines with J gene TRBJ1-3, with D possibly TRBD1 on 6 matching bases. The CDR3 is 16 amino acids. Germline loops: CDR1 SGHTA, CDR2 FQGNSA. V was cut by 5 bases and J by 4 bases, with 18 bases left in between. CDR3 nucleotides: TGTGCCAGCAGCGAGGGGGGTGCAAAGTCCGGAAACACCATATATTTT. It codes for CASSEGGAKSGNTIYF.

J is TRBJ2-1 and V is TRBV5-4; D unresolved. The V end was cut by 4 bases, the J end by 0 bases, with 14 bases between. The CDR3 sequence is 16 residues long. Per germline, CDR1 SGHNT and CDR2 YYREEE (reference sequence). The CDR3 is CASSLLDGDSYNEQFF. As DNA, the CDR3 is TGTGCCAGCAGCCTCCTCGACGGTGACTCCTACAATGAGCAGTTCTTC.

The chain carries TRBV7-2 and TRBJ1-4; D is unresolved. This CDR3 comprises 13 residues. V lost 4 bases, J lost 4 bases, and 7 bases lay in between. Germline values: CDR1 SGHTA, CDR2 FQGNSA. The CDR3 reads CASSSQLNEKLFF. In nucleotides, the CDR3 is TGTGCCAGCAGCTCACAACTTAATGAAAAACTGTTTTTT.

The rearrangement uses TRBV4-1 and TRBJ2-1, with D uncertain. Germline values: CDR1 MGHRA, CDR2 YSYEKL. The CDR3 is 16 residues long. V was pared by 0 bases and J by 0 bases, with 9 bases between. The CDR3 nucleotides are TGCGCCAGCAGCCAAGATAGTAGCCGCTCCTACAATGAGCAGTTCTTC. Its translation: CASSQDSSRSYNEQFF.

This clone was observed a single time. The J gene is TRBJ1-2, the V gene TRBV18, with a possible D match to TRBD1 (6 bases). Trimming cost V 3 bases and J 3 bases, with 11 bases left between them. This CDR3 has 14 residues. Looked up from germline, CDR1 is KGHSH and CDR2 is LQKENI. The CDR3 region is CASSPAGVDYGYTF. Written as DNA, the CDR3 is TGTGCCAGCTCACCTGCAGGGGTTGACTATGGCTACACCTTC.

CDR3 bases: TGTGCCAGTAGTTTTCCCTGGACTAGCGGGACAACCTACGAGCAGTACTTC. Amino acids: CASSFPWTSGTTYEQYF. The chain has TRBV19 and TRBJ2-7; 12 nucleotides agree with TRBD2. CDR1 LNHDA and CDR2 SQIVND come from the germline V gene (reference sequence). The CDR3 spans 17 residues. Losses at the gene ends were 5 bases for V and 2 bases for J; bases not matched to a gene: 10.

As DNA, the CDR3 is TGTGCCAGCAGATCTGGGACTTCTCATGGCTACACCTTC. Residues: CASRSGTSHGYTF. V gene TRBV28 combines with J gene TRBJ1-2, with D perhaps TRBD1 (5 bases). This CDR3 region has 13 residues. V shed 6 bases and J shed 6 bases, with 14 bases lying between them. Germline CDR1 is MDHEN and CDR2 is SYDVKM.

The chain links TRBV27 to TRBJ2-1, with 9 bases matching TRBD2. J lost 9 bases, V lost 8 bases, and 11 bases had no gene match. The germline V gene has CDR1 MNHEY and CDR2 SMNVEV (reference sequence). CDR3 length: 14 amino acids. In nucleotides, the CDR3 is TGTGCCAGCTGGAGGACTAGCGAGGGGGGTGAGCAGTTCTTC. Its protein product is CASWRTSEGGEQFF.

V usage is TRBV18 and J usage is TRBJ2-6; no definite D call. Germline lookup yields CDR1 KGHSH and CDR2 LQKENI. CDR3 length: 17 residues. The V and J ends lost 2 bases and 2 bases respectively, with 13 bases between them. CDR3 amino acids: CASSPKGQGPGANVLTF. The CDR3 DNA is TGTGCCAGCTCACCAAAAGGGCAAGGCCCTGGGGCCAACGTCCTGACTTTC.

This chain uses TRBV5-1 with TRBJ2-7, with TRBD2 identical over 8 bases. The germline gives CDR1 SGHRS, CDR2 YFSETQ. This CDR3 has 16 residues. The trim removed 0 bases at V and 5 bases at J, leaving 10 bases unmatched. CDR3 sequence: CASSLDGGARSHEQYF. CDR3 sequence (DNA): TGCGCCAGCAGCTTGGACGGGGGGGCGCGTTCCCACGAGCAGTACTTC.

V is TRBV18 and J is TRBJ2-1, with 7 bases that match TRBD2. The CDR3 contains 14 residues. Germline-derived CDR1 and CDR2 are KGHSH and LQKENI. Trimming cost V 4 bases and J 7 bases; bases outside gene matches: 7. CDR3 DNA sequence: TGTGCCAGCTCACTCCCGGGACTACCAAATGAGCAGTTCTTC. Translated: CASSLPGLPNEQFF.

This clone was seen once. The chain couples TRBV5-1 to TRBJ2-1, with D hard to call. Germline values: CDR1 SGHRS, CDR2 YFSETQ. This CDR3 contains 13 residues. Trimming shortened V by 5 bases and J by 5 bases, and 11 bases separated the two germline ends. CDR3 amino acids: CASRPYSNNEQFF. CDR3 DNA: TGCGCCAGCAGACCTTATTCTAACAATGAGCAGTTCTTC.

V usage is TRBV5-1 and J usage is TRBJ2-7, with D perhaps assigned TRBD1 or TRBD2 (5 bases each). The CDR3 is 14 residues long. Trimming shortened V by 2 bases and J by 7 bases, and 16 bases separated the two germline ends. CDR1 is SGHRS and CDR2 is YFSETQ in the germline V gene. The CDR3 reads CASSLIGDHGEQYF. The CDR3 nucleotides are TGCGCCAGCAGCTTAATTGGGGACCATGGGGAGCAGTACTTC.

The V gene is TRBV28, the J gene TRBJ2-1, with D maybe TRBD2 (6 bases). The CDR3 spans 14 residues. The V and J ends lost 5 bases and 13 bases respectively, with 21 bases between them. CDR1 and CDR2 (germline): MDHEN, SYDVKM. CDR3 bases: TGTGCCAGCAGTCCTTCCAGGAGGGAGAGACGCCAGTTCTTC. Its translation is CASSPSRRERRQFF.

The chain is built from TRBV27 and TRBJ2-7, with D tentatively TRBD2 (5 bases). V was clipped by 5 bases and J by 4 bases, with 12 bases between them. This CDR3 comprises 13 residues. Per the germline V gene, CDR1 is MNHEY and CDR2 is SMNVEV (reference sequence). The CDR3 nucleotides are TGTGCCAGCAGTCTCGGACGGGAATACGAGCAGTACTTC. This codes for CASSLGREYEQYF.

This rearrangement joins TRBV15 to TRBJ1-4, with TRBD1 identical over 9 bases. Per the germline V gene, CDR1 is LNHNV and CDR2 is YYDKDF (reference sequence). Unmatched junction bases numbered 17, after V lost 0 bases and J lost 6 bases. This CDR3 has 20 amino acids. CDR3 loop: CATSRDETGGLGGRYEKLFF. The CDR3 DNA sequence: TGTGCCACCAGCAGAGATGAGACAGGGGGTTTAGGCGGGAGGTATGAAAAACTGTTTTTT.

The DNA for the CDR3 is TGCAGCGTTGGGATAGCGGGAGGGTTTACCGGGGAGCTGTTTTTT. It yields the protein CSVGIAGGFTGELFF. The J gene is TRBJ2-2, the V gene TRBV29-1; 11 bases are a match to TRBD2. Germline values: CDR1 SQVTM, CDR2 ANQGSEA. This CDR3 spans 15 amino acids. V was clipped by 4 bases and J by 5 bases; unmatched bases: 6.

The J gene is TRBJ1-1, the V gene TRBV5-5; D is possibly TRBD1 (6 bases). The V gene lost 0 bases and the J gene lost 1 base, with 13 bases spanning the gap. CDR3 length equals 16 residues. Germline assignment: CDR1 SGHKS and CDR2 YYEKEE (reference sequence). This CDR3 is CASSLETGGENTEAFF. In DNA form, the CDR3 reads TGTGCCAGCAGCTTGGAGACAGGTGGGGAGAACACTGAAGCTTTCTTT.